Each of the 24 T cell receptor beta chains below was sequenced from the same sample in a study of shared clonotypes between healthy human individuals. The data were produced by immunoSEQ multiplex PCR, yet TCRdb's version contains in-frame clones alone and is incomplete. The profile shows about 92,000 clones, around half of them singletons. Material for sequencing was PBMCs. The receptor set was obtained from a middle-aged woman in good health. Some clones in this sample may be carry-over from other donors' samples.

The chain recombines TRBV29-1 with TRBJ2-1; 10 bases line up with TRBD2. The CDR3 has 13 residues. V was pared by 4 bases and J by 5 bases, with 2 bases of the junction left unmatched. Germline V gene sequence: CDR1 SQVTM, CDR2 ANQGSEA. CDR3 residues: CSVVTSGNNEQFF. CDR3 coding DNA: TGCAGCGTTGTTACTAGCGGGAACAATGAGCAGTTCTTC.

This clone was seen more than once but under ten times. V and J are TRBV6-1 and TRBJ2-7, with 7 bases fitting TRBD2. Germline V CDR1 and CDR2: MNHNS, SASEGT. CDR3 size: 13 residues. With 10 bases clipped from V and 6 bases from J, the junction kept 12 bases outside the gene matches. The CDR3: CATLNGRPCEQYF. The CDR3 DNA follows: TGTGCCACCCTTAACGGGAGGCCATGCGAGCAGTACTTC.

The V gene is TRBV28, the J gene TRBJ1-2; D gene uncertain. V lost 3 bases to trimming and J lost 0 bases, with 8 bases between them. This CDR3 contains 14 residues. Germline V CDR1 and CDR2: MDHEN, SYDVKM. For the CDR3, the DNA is TGTGCCAGCAGTTTCCCCGGGTCTAACTATGGCTACACCTTC. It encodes CASSFPGSNYGYTF.

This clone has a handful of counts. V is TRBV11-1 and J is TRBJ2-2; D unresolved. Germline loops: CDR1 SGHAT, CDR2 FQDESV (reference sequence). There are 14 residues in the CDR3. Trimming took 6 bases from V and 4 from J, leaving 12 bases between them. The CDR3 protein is CASRPNPPTGELFF. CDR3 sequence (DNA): TGTGCCAGCAGACCCAACCCCCCCACCGGGGAGCTGTTTTTT.

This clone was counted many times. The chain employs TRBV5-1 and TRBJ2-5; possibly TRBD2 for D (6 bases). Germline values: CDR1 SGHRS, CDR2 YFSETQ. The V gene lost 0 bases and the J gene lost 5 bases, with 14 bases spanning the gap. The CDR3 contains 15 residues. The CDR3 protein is CASSLGRRAWETQYF. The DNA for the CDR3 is TGCGCCAGCAGCTTGGGTCGGAGGGCCTGGGAGACCCAGTACTTC. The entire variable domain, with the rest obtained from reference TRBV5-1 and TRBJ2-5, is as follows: KAGVTQTPRYLIKTRGQQVTLSCSPISGHRSVSWYQQTPGQGLQFLFEYFSETQRNKGNFPGRFSGRQFSNSRSEMNVSTLELGDSALYLCASSLGRRAWETQYFGPGTRLLVL.

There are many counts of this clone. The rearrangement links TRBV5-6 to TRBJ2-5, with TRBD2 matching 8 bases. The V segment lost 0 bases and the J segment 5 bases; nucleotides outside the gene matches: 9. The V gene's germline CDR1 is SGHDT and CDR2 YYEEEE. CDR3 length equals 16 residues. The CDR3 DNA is TGTGCCAGCAGCTTGGAAGGACTAGCAGGGCGGGAGACCCAGTACTTC. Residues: CASSLEGLAGRETQYF.

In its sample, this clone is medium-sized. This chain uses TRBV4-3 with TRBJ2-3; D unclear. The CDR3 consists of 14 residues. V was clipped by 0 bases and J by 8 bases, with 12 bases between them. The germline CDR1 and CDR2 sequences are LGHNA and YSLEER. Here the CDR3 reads CASSQDSSRATQYF. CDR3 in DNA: TGCGCCAGCAGCCAAGATAGCAGCCGGGCTACGCAGTATTTT.

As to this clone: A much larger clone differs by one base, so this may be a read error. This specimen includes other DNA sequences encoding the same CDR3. The CDR3 reads CASSLWANRGPGANVLTF. The CDR3 DNA reads TGTGCCAGCAGCTTATGGGCCAACAGGGGCCCCGGGGCCAACGTCCTGACTTTC. The rearrangement links TRBV7-9 to TRBJ2-6; 7 nucleotides align to TRBD1. Germline V gene data show CDR1 as SEHNR and CDR2 as FQNEAQ (reference sequence). V shed 2 bases and J 4 bases; nucleotides not matched to a gene: 11. The CDR3 consists of 18 residues.

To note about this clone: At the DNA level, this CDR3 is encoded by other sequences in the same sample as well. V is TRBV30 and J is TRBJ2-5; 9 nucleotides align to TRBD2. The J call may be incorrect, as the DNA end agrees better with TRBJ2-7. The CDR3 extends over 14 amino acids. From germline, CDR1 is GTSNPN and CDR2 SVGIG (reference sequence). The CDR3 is CAWSVAGGGYEQYF. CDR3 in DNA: TGTGCCTGGAGTGTAGCGGGGGGTGGCTACGAGCAGTACTTC.

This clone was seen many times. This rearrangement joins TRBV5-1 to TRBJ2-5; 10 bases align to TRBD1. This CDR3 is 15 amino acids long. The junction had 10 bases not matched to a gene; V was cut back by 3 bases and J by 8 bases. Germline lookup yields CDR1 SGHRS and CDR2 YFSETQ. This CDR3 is CASSSRTGGGTTQYF. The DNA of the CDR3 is TGCGCCAGCAGCTCCCGGACAGGGGGGGGCACTACCCAGTACTTC.

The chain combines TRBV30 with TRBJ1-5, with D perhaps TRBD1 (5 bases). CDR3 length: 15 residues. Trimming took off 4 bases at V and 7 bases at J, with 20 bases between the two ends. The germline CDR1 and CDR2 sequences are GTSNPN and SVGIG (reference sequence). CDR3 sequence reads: CAWTVRGRLDQPQHF. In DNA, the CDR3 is TGTGCCTGGACAGTAAGGGGCAGGCTAGACCAGCCCCAGCATTTT.

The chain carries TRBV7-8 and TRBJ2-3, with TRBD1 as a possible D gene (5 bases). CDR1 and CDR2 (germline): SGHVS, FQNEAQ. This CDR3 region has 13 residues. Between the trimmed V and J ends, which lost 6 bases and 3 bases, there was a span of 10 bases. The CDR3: CASSLQGTDTQYF. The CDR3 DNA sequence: TGTGCCAGCAGTCTCCAGGGTACAGATACGCAGTATTTT.

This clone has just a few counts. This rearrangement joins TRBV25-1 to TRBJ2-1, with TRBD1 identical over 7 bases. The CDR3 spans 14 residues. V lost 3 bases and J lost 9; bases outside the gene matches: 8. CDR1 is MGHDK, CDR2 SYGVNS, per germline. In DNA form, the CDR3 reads TGTGCCAGCAGTGAGAGGGGGCGGGTTGGTGAGCAGTTCTTC. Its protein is CASSERGRVGEQFF.

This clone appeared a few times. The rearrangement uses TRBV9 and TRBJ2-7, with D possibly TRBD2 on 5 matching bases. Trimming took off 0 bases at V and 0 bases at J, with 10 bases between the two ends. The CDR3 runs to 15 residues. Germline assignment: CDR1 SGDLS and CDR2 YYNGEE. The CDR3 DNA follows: TGTGCCAGCAGCGTAGCGGTCGGACTCTCCTACGAGCAGTACTTC. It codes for CASSVAVGLSYEQYF.

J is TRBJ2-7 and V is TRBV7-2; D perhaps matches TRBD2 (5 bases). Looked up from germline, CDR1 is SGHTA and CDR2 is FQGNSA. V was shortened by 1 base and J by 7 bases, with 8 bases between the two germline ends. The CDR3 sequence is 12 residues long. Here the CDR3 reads CASSLVGREQYF. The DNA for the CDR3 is TGTGCCAGCAGCTTAGTAGGGAGAGAGCAGTACTTC. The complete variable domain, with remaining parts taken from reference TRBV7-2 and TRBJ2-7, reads GAGVSQSPSNKVTEKGKDVELRCDPISGHTALYWYRQSLGQGLEFLIYFQGNSAPDKSGLPSDRFSAERTGGSVSTLTIQRTQQEDSAVYLCASSLVGREQYFGPGTRLTVT.

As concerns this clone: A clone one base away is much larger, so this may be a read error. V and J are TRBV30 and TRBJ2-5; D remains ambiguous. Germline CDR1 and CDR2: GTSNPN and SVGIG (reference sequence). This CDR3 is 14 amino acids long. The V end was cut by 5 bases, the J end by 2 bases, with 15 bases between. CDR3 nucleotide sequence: TGTGCCTGGGGTTCGGGCGTGGTTCAAGAGACCCAGTACTTC. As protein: CAWGSGVVQETQYF.

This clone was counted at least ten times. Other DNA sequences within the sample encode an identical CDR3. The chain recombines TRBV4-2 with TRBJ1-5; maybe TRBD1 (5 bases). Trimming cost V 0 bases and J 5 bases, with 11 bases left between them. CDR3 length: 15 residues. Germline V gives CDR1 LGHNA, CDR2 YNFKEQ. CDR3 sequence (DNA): TGTGCCAGCAGCCAAGATCAGGGAAGCCATCAGCCCCAGCATTTT. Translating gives CASSQDQGSHQPQHF.

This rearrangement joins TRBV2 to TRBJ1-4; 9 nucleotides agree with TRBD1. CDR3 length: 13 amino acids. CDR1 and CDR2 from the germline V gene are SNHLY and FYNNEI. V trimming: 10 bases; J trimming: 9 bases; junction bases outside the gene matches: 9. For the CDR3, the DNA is TGTGCCACCCTAACAGGGGGCCCACAAAAACTGTTTTTT. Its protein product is CATLTGGPQKLFF.

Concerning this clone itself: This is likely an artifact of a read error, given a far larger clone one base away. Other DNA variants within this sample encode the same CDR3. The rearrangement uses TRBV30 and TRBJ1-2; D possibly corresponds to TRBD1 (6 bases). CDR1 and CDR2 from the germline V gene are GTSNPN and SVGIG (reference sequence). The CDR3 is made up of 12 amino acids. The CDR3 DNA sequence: TGTGCCTGGAGGAGGGGGTTATATGGCTACACTTTC. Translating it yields CAWRRGLYGYTF.

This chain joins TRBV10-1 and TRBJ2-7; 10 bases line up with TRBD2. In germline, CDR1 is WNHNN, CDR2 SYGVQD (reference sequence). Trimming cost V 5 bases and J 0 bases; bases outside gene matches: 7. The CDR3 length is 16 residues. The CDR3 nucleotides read TGCGCCAGCAGTCCTTCTACTAGCGGGATCTCCTACGAGCAGTACTTC. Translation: CASSPSTSGISYEQYF.

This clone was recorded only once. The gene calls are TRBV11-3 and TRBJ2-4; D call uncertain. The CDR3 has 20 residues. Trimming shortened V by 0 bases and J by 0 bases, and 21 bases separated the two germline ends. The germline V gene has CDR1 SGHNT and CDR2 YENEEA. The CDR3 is CASSLDPEGTYKLAKNIQYF. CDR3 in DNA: TGTGCCAGCAGCTTAGATCCGGAAGGAACCTATAAGCTAGCCAAAAACATTCAGTACTTC.

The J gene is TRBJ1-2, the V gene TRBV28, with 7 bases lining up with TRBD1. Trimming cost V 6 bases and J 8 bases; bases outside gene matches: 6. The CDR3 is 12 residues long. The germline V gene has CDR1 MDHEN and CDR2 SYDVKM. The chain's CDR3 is CASSLTGQGYTF. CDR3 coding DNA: TGTGCCAGCAGCCTGACGGGACAGGGCTACACCTTC.

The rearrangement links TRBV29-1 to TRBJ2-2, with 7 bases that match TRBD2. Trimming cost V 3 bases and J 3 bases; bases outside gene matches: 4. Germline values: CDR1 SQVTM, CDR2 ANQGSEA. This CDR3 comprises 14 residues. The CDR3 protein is CSVEGTTHTGELFF. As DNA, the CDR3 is TGCAGCGTTGAGGGGACTACCCACACCGGGGAGCTGTTTTTT.

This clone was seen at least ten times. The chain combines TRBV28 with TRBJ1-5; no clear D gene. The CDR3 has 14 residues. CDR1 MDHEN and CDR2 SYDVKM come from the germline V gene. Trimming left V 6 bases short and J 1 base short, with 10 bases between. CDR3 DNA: TGTGCCAGCAGGGAACCCGACAGCAATCAGCCCCAGCATTTT. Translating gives CASREPDSNQPQHF.